These 3 T cell receptor beta chains share one sample of origin, sequenced in a study of blood T cell repertoires in COVID-19. Generated by immunoSEQ multiplex PCR, the TCRdb table keeps only in-frame clones and is missing some. The sample holds 150,000 to 200,000 clones, approximately 82% seen once. The sequenced material came from PBMCs or T cells enriched from blood (not recorded which). The origin of the receptors is a woman aged 45-60 years who had recovered from COVID-19.

This clone appeared a few times. The chain has TRBV9 and TRBJ2-7; TRBD1 matches 7 bases. Losses at the gene ends were 4 bases for V and 4 bases for J; bases not matched to a gene: 8. CDR1 SGDLS and CDR2 YYNGEE come from the germline V gene. The CDR3 runs 14 residues. CDR3: CASSSRTGPYEQYF. In DNA, the CDR3 is TGTGCCAGCAGCTCTCGGACAGGACCGTACGAGCAGTACTTC.

The rearrangement joins TRBV18 to TRBJ1-2, with 8 bases lining up with TRBD1. With V trimmed by 1 base and J by 8 bases, 6 bases remained unmatched. The CDR3 contains 14 residues. The V gene's germline CDR1 is KGHSH and CDR2 LQKENI. DNA of the CDR3: TGTGCCAGCTCACCACTGGACAGGGCAGGGGGCTACACCTTC. Its protein product is CASSPLDRAGGYTF.

This chain connects TRBV5-1 to TRBJ2-2; 7 bases map to TRBD1. The junction had 9 bases not matched to a gene; V was cut back by 4 bases and J by 9 bases. CDR3 size: 14 residues. Germline V gene data show CDR1 as SGHRS and CDR2 as YFSETQ. CDR3 nucleotides: TGCGCCAGCAGCCCCGGGGACAGAAGCTGGGAGCTGTTTTTT. As protein: CASSPGDRSWELFF.